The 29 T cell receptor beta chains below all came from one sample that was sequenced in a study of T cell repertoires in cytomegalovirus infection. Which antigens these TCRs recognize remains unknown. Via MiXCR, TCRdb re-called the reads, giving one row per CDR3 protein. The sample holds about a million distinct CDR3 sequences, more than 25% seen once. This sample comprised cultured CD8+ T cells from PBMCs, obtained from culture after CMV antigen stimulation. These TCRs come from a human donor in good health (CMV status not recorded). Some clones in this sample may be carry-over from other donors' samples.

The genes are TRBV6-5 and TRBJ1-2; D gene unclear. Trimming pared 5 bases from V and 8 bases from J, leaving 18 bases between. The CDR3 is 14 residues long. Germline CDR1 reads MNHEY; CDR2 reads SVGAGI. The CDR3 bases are TGTGCCAGCAGTCGGTCCCCGAGCGTAGAAGGCTACACCTTC. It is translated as CASSRSPSVEGYTF.

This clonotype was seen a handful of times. This CDR3 reads CASYSVTDTQYF. CDR3 sequence (DNA): TGTGCCAGCTACAGCGTCACAGATACGCAGTATTTT. The genes are TRBV7-2 and TRBJ2-3; D uncertain. The germline V gene encodes CDR1 SGHTA and CDR2 FQGNSA. This CDR3 has 12 residues. The V end lost 8 bases, the J end lost 2 bases, and 8 bases lay between the germline ends.

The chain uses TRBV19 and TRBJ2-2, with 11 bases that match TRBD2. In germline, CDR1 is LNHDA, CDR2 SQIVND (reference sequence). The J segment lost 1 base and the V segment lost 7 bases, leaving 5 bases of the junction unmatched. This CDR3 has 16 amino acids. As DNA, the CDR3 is TGTGCCAGTATCTCTAGCGGGGGGTTGAACACCGGGGAGCTGTTTTTT. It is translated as CASISSGGLNTGELFF.

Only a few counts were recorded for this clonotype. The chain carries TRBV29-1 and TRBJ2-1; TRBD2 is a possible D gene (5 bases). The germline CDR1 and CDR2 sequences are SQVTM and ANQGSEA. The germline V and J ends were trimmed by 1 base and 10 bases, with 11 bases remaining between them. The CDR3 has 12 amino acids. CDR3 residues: CSVEGGFREQFF. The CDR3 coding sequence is TGCAGCGTTGAAGGAGGGTTCAGGGAGCAGTTCTTC.

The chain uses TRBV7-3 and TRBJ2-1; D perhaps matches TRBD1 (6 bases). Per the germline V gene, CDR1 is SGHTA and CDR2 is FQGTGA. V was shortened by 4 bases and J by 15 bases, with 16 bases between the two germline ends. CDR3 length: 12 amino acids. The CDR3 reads CASSSGQFDPFF. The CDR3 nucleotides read TGTGCCAGCAGCTCAGGACAGTTCGACCCGTTCTTC.

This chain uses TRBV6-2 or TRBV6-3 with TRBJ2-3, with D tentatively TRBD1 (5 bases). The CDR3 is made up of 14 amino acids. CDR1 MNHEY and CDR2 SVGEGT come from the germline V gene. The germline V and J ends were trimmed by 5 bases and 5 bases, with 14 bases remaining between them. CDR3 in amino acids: CASSTGIRRDTQYF. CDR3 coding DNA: TGTGCCAGCAGTACAGGTATCCGGCGAGATACGCAGTATTTT.

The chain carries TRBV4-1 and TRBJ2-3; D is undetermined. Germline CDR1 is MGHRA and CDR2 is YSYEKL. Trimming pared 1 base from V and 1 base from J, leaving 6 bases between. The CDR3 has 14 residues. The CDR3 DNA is TGCGCCAGCAGCCAAGGGATTGGCACAGATACGCAGTATTTT. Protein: CASSQGIGTDTQYF.

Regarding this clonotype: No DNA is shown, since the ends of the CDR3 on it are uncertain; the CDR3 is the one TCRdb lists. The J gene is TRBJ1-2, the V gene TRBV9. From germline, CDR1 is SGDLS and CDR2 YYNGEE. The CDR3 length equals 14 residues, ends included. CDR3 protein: CASSAGGEATPSAF.

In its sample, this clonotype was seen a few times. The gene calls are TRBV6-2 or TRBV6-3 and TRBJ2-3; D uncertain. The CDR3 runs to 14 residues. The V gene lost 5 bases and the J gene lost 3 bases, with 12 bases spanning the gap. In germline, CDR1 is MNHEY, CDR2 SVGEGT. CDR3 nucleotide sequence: TGTGCCAGCAGTGTCTTTAGGAAGACAGATACGCAGTATTTT. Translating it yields CASSVFRKTDTQYF.

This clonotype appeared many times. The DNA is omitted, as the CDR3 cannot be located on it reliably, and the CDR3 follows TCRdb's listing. The chain's CDR3 is CASSLFLLETQYF. The J gene is TRBJ2-5, the V gene TRBV7-6. The germline gives CDR1 SGHVS, CDR2 FNYEAQ. The CDR3 length is 13 residues, termini included.

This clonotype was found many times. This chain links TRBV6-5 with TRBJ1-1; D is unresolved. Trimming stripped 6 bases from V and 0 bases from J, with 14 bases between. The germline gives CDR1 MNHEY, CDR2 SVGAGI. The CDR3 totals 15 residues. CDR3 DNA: TGTGCCAGCAGACGGCCGGGAGCGATGAACACTGAAGCTTTCTTT. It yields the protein CASRRPGAMNTEAFF.

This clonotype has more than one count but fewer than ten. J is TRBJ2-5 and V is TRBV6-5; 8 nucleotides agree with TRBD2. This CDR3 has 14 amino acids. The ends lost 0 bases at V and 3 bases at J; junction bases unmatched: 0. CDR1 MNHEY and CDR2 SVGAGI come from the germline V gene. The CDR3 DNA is TGTGCCAGCAGTTACTCGGGACTAGAAGAGACCCAGTACTTC. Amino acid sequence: CASSYSGLEETQYF.

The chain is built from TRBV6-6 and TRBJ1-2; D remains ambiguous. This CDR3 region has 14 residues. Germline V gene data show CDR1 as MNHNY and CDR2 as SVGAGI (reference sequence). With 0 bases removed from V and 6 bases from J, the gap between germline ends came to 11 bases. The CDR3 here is CASSYSGLGNGYTF. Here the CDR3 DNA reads TGTGCCAGCAGTTACTCGGGCTTGGGGAATGGCTACACCTTC.

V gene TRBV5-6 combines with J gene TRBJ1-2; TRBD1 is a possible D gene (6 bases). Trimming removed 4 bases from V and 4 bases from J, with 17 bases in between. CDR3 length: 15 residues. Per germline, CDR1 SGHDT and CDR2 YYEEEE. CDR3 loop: CASSPGGGPTYGYTF. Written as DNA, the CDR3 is TGTGCCAGCAGCCCCGGGGGGGGCCCTACCTATGGCTACACCTTC.

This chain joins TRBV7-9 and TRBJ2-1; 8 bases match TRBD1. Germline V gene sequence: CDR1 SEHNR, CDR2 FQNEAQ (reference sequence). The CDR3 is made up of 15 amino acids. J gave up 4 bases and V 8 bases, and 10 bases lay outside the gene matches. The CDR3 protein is CASLGQGPWYNEQFF. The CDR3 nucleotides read TGTGCCAGCCTTGGACAGGGTCCGTGGTACAATGAGCAGTTCTTC.

The CDR3 bases are TGTGCCAGCACCCGAGGGGTGGATGAGACCCAGTACTTC. This translates into CASTRGVDETQYF. The chain has TRBV7-9 and TRBJ2-5; D may be TRBD1 or TRBD2 (5 bases each). The germline V and J ends were trimmed by 7 bases and 5 bases, with 14 bases remaining between them. CDR1 is SEHNR and CDR2 is FQNEAQ in the germline V gene (reference sequence). CDR3 length: 13 amino acids.

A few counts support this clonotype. CDR3 nucleotides: TGTGCCAGCAGGGGGTCGTTTAATGAAAAACTGTTTTTT. Protein product: CASRGSFNEKLFF. V is TRBV12-3 or TRBV12-4 and J is TRBJ1-4; no reliable D call. V was clipped by 6 bases and J by 4 bases, with 9 bases between them. There are 13 residues in the CDR3.

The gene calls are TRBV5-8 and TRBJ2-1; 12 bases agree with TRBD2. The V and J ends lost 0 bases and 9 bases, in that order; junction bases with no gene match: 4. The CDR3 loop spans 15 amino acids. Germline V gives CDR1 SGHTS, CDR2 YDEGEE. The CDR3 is CASSLVLAGGIEQFF. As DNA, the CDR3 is TGTGCCAGCAGCTTGGTTCTAGCGGGGGGGATTGAGCAGTTCTTC.

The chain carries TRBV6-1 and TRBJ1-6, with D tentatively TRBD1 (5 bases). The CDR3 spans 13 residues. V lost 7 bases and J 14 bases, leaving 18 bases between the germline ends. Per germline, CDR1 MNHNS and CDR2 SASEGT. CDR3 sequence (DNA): TGTGCCAGCAAGGGGCAGGGAACCCTGGCCCTCCACTTT. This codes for CASKGQGTLALHF.

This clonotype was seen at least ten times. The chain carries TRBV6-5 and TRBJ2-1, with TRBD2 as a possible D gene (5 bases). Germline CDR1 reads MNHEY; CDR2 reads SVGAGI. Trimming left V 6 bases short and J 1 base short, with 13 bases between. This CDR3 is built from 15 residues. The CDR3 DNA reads TGTGCCAGCAGGCCCACCGGGGATTCCTACAATGAGCAGTTCTTC. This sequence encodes CASRPTGDSYNEQFF.

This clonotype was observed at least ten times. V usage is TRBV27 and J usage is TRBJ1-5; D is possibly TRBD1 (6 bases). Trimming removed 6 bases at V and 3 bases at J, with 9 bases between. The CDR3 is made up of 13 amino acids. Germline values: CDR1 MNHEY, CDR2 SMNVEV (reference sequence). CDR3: CASRRGDNQPQHF. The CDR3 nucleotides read TGTGCCAGCAGGAGGGGGGACAATCAGCCCCAGCATTTT.

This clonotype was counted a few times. The CDR3 spells CATRADLDYGYTF. The CDR3 DNA reads as TGTGCCACCAGAGCGGATCTCGACTATGGCTACACCTTC. The chain links TRBV15 to TRBJ1-2; D is undetermined. Trimming removed 6 bases from V and 3 bases from J, with 11 bases in between. Germline V gene data show CDR1 as LNHNV and CDR2 as YYDKDF (reference sequence). The CDR3 runs 13 residues.

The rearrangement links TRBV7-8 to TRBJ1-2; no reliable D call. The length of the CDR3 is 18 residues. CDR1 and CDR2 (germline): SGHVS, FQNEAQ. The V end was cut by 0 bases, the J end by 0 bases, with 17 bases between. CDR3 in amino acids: CASSLAPPVYLANYGYTF. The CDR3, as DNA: TGTGCCAGCAGCTTAGCCCCCCCGGTTTACTTAGCTAACTATGGCTACACCTTC.

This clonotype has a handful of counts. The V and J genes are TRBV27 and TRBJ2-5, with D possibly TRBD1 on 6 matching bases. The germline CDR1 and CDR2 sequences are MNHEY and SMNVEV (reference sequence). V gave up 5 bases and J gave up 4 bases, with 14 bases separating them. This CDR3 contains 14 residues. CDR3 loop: CASSPRRGRETQYF. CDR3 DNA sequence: TGTGCCAGCAGTCCTCGCAGGGGTCGAGAGACCCAGTACTTC.

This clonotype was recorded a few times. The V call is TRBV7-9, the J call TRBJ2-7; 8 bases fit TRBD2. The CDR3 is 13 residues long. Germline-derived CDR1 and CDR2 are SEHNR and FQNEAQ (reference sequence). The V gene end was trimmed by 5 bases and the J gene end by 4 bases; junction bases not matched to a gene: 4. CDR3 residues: CASSHTGGYEQYF. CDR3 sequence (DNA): TGTGCCAGCAGCCATACGGGGGGGTACGAGCAGTACTTC.

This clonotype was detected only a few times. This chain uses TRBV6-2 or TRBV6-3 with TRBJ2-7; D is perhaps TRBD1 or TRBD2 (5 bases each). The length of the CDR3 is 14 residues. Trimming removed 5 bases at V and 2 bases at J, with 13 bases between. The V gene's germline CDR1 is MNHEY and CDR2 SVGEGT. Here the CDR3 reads CASSEEGTAYEQYF. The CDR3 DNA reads TGTGCCAGCAGTGAGGAAGGGACCGCCTACGAGCAGTACTTC.

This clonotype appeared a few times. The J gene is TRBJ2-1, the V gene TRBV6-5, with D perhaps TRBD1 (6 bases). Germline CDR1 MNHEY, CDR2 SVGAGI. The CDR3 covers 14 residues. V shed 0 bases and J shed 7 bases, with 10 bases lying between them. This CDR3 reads CASSYSIDRNEQFF. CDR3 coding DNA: TGTGCCAGCAGTTACTCCATAGACAGGAATGAGCAGTTCTTC.

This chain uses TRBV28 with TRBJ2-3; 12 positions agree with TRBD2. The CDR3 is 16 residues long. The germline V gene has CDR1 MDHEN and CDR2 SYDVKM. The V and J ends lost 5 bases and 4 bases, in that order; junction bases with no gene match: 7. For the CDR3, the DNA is TGTGCCAGCAGTCTGACTAGCGGGGGACATTCAGATACGCAGTATTTT. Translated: CASSLTSGGHSDTQYF.

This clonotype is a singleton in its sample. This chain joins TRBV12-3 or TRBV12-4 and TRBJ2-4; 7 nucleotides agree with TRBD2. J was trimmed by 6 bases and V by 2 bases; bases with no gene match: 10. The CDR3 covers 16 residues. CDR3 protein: CASSLSLRGDGNIQYF. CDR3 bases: TGTGCCAGCAGTTTAAGCCTCCGGGGGGACGGAAACATTCAGTACTTC.